These T cell receptor beta chains were read from a single sample in a study of T cell responses to AZD1222 COVID-19 vaccine. Only in-frame clones appear in the TCRdb table, and some are missing; sequencing was by immunoSEQ multiplex PCR. The table shows roughly 110,000 clones, with 70% to 90% occurring only once. The specimen comprised peripheral blood, sampled 28 days after the second AZD1222 dose. These receptors all stem from an adult who received the AZD1222 COVID-19 vaccine. Each CDR3 is given with its conserved first and last residue. D genes are given only for firm matches. A clone size is listed for some rows: how often the clone was seen (once, few, many), or a class if it is expanded.

V gene: TRBV2; D gene: NA; clone size: NA; CDR3 length: 14; J gene: TRBJ1-6; CDR3 DNA: TGTGCCAGCAGAGAGGGCCCATCAGGTTCACCCCTCCACTTT; CDR3 protein: CASREGPSGSPLHF
V gene: TRBV28; D gene: NA; clone size: NA; CDR3 length: 14; J gene: TRBJ2-2; CDR3 DNA: TGTGCCAGCACGTCTGGCTCCCGCACCGGGGAGCTGTTTTTT; CDR3 protein: CASTSGSRTGELFF
V gene: TRBV2; D gene: NA; clone size: NA; CDR3 length: 12; J gene: TRBJ2-5; CDR3 DNA: TGTGCCAGCAGTGCACAGATCGGGACCCAGTACTTC; CDR3 protein: CASSAQIGTQYF
V gene: TRBV6-6; D gene: NA; clone size: NA; CDR3 length: 14; J gene: TRBJ1-4; CDR3 DNA: TGTGCCAGCAGACGACGCGGGAGCGATGAAAAACTGTTTTTT; CDR3 protein: CASRRRGSDEKLFF
V gene: TRBV5-5; D gene: TRBD2; clone size: once; CDR3 length: 15; J gene: TRBJ2-1; CDR3 DNA: TGTGCCAGCAGCTTTGTGAGCGGGGCAGACAATGAGCAGTTCTTC; CDR3 protein: CASSFVSGADNEQFF
V gene: TRBV6-5; D gene: TRBD1; clone size: NA; CDR3 length: 14; J gene: TRBJ1-2; CDR3 DNA: TGTGCCAGCAGTTACTCGCAGGGGGCGACGGGCTACACCTTC; CDR3 protein: CASSYSQGATGYTF
V gene: TRBV30; D gene: NA; clone size: NA; CDR3 length: 14; J gene: TRBJ2-3; CDR3 DNA: TGTGCCTGGAGCGAGGCTAGTATGACAGATACGCAGTATTTT; CDR3 protein: CAWSEASMTDTQYF
V gene: TRBV29-1; D gene: TRBD1; clone size: NA; CDR3 length: 13; J gene: TRBJ2-5; CDR3 DNA: TGCAGCGCTCGACAGGGACGTGTAGAGACCCAGTACTTC; CDR3 protein: CSARQGRVETQYF
V gene: TRBV6-1; D gene: TRBD2; clone size: NA; CDR3 length: 16; J gene: TRBJ2-3; CDR3 DNA: TGTGCCAGCAGTGAAATGGCGGGGGGGCTTCGGGATACGCAGTATTTT; CDR3 protein: CASSEMAGGLRDTQYF
V gene: TRBV28; D gene: TRBD1; clone size: NA; CDR3 length: 16; J gene: TRBJ2-7; CDR3 DNA: TGTGCCAGCAGCAGTCCGTCGTCCGGGACAGGGAACGAGCAGTACTTC; CDR3 protein: CASSSPSSGTGNEQYF
V gene: TRBV6-6; D gene: NA; clone size: NA; CDR3 length: 13; J gene: TRBJ1-1; CDR3 DNA: TGTGCCAGCAGTTACGGGGAGGATACTGAAGCTTTCTTT; CDR3 protein: CASSYGEDTEAFF
V gene: TRBV2; D gene: NA; clone size: NA; CDR3 length: 15; J gene: TRBJ2-1; CDR3 DNA: TGTGCCAGCAGCGAACGGTACAGCTCCTACAATGAGCAGTTCTTC; CDR3 protein: CASSERYSSYNEQFF
V gene: TRBV4-1; D gene: NA; clone size: few; CDR3 length: 14; J gene: TRBJ2-3; CDR3 DNA: TGCGCCAGCAGCCAAGCTGGCAGCACAGATACGCAGTATTTT; CDR3 protein: CASSQAGSTDTQYF
V gene: TRBV11-2; D gene: NA; clone size: NA; CDR3 length: 13; J gene: TRBJ2-3; CDR3 DNA: TGTGCCAGCAGCTTAGCGGGATCAGATACGCAGTATTTT; CDR3 protein: CASSLAGSDTQYF
V gene: TRBV10-3; D gene: NA; clone size: NA; CDR3 length: 12; J gene: TRBJ2-7; CDR3 DNA: TGTGCCATCAGCGCCGAGCAATACGAGCAGTACTTC; CDR3 protein: CAISAEQYEQYF
V gene: TRBV7-8; D gene: TRBD2; clone size: few; CDR3 length: 15; J gene: TRBJ2-1; CDR3 DNA: TGTGCCAGCGCCGCCGGGAGGGTTCGGTACAATGAGCAGTTCTTC; CDR3 protein: CASAAGRVRYNEQFF
V gene: TRBV7-2; D gene: TRBD2; clone size: once; CDR3 length: 16; J gene: TRBJ2-5; CDR3 DNA: TGTGCCAGCAGCCCAGGGGTAGCGGGGGGGCTAGAGACCCAGTACTTC; CDR3 protein: CASSPGVAGGLETQYF
V gene: TRBV6-5; D gene: NA; clone size: NA; CDR3 length: 12; J gene: TRBJ2-2; CDR3 DNA: TGTGCCAGCAGTATGGACTCCGGGGAGCTGTTTTTT; CDR3 protein: CASSMDSGELFF
V gene: TRBV19; D gene: NA; clone size: NA; CDR3 length: 15; J gene: TRBJ2-7; CDR3 DNA: TGTGCCAGTATCAAGGGCCCAACAGCCCGTTGGTATACGCACTTC; CDR3 protein: CASIKGPTARWYTHF
V gene: TRBV4-1; D gene: TRBD1; clone size: NA; CDR3 length: 17; J gene: TRBJ1-2; CDR3 DNA: TGCGCCAGCAGCCAAGAAATGGGACAGGGGCGGGACTATGGCTACACCTTC; CDR3 protein: CASSQEMGQGRDYGYTF
V gene: TRBV6-2/TRBV6-3; D gene: NA; clone size: NA; CDR3 length: 11; J gene: TRBJ2-7; CDR3 DNA: TGTGCCAGCAGTGGGGGCTACGAGCAGTACTTC; CDR3 protein: CASSGGYEQYF
V gene: TRBV28; D gene: NA; clone size: few; CDR3 length: 18; J gene: TRBJ1-5; CDR3 DNA: TGTGCCAGCAGTTTATATAAGGGATTAGGGGGGATCAATCAGCCCCAGCATTTT; CDR3 protein: CASSLYKGLGGINQPQHF
V gene: TRBV5-1; D gene: TRBD2; clone size: NA; CDR3 length: 14; J gene: TRBJ2-7; CDR3 DNA: TGCGCCAGCAGCTCACTAGCGGGGGTCTACGAGCAGTACTTC; CDR3 protein: CASSSLAGVYEQYF
V gene: TRBV29-1; D gene: NA; clone size: NA; CDR3 length: 14; J gene: TRBJ2-7; CDR3 DNA: TGCAGCGTTCATTGGCAGATTTCTCCCCACGAGCAGTACTTC; CDR3 protein: CSVHWQISPHEQYF
V gene: TRBV3-1/TRBV3-2; D gene: NA; clone size: NA; CDR3 length: 13; J gene: TRBJ2-7; CDR3 DNA: TGTGCCAGCAGCCAAGTCGAGCTAGGCGAGCAGTACTTC; CDR3 protein: CASSQVELGEQYF